Presented here are 29 T cell receptor beta chains from one specimen sequenced in a study of cytomegalovirus exposure and HLA in healthy donors. PCR was performed using 60 Vbeta and 13 Jbeta primers. TCRdb keeps only in-frame clones here, not all; method: immunoSEQ multiplex PCR. Seen here are roughly 150,000 clones, roughly 85% observed once, and the top ten hold 1%. The sequenced material came from PBMCs. These receptors all stem from a boy aged 2 to 10 in good health and CMV-seronegative.

This clone was picked up a small number of times. The V and J genes are TRBV30 and TRBJ2-7, with TRBD2 identical over 11 bases. V trimming: 1 base; J trimming: 7 bases; junction bases outside the gene matches: 21. Germline V gene sequence: CDR1 GTSNPN, CDR2 SVGIG (reference sequence). The CDR3 spans 19 residues. The CDR3 reads CAWSASPGTSGLPTTEQYV. DNA for the CDR3: TGTGCCTGGAGTGCTTCGCCCGGGACTAGCGGACTTCCTACGACGGAGCAGTACGTC.

The gene calls are TRBV6-5 and TRBJ2-5; the match to TRBD2 covers 10 bases. The CDR3 contains 16 residues. The V gene's germline CDR1 is MNHEY and CDR2 SVGAGI. V gave up 4 bases and J gave up 2 bases; unmatched junction bases: 7. The CDR3 region is CASSLGLAIKQETQYF. DNA for the CDR3: TGTGCCAGCAGTTTGGGACTAGCGATAAAACAAGAGACCCAGTACTTC.

This chain joins TRBV10-3 and TRBJ2-1; tentative D call: TRBD2 (5 bases). CDR3 length equals 14 residues. Germline values: CDR1 ENHRY, CDR2 SYGVKD. V shed 11 bases and J shed 0 bases, with 14 bases lying between them. This chain's CDR3 is CASEAPSSYNEQFF. CDR3 DNA sequence: TGTGCCTCGGAGGCGCCGAGCTCCTACAATGAGCAGTTCTTC.

V is TRBV6-1 and J is TRBJ2-3; TRBD2 is a possible D gene (7 bases). Per germline, CDR1 MNHNS and CDR2 SASEGT. There are 14 residues in the CDR3. Trimming removed 10 bases at V and 6 bases at J, with 20 bases between. In DNA, the CDR3 is TGTGCCACTCCCAGAGGGGGGGCATGGGATACGCAGTATTTT. Protein sequence: CATPRGGAWDTQYF.

V is TRBV18 and J is TRBJ1-5; weak D call: TRBD1 (5 bases). CDR1 and CDR2 (germline): KGHSH, LQKENI. The CDR3 covers 15 residues. Trimming cost V 3 bases and J 4 bases, with 13 bases left between them. The DNA of the CDR3 is TGTGCCAGCTCACCGGCCGGGAGGGGAAATCAGCCCCAGCATTTT. Protein product: CASSPAGRGNQPQHF.

The V and J genes are TRBV19 and TRBJ1-1; D not resolved. V gave up 4 bases and J gave up 2 bases, with 8 bases separating them. The germline CDR1 and CDR2 sequences are LNHDA and SQIVND (reference sequence). The CDR3 loop spans 13 amino acids. The CDR3: CASSTLFNTEAFF. DNA for the CDR3: TGTGCCAGTAGTACCCTCTTTAACACTGAAGCTTTCTTT.

This rearrangement joins TRBV9 to TRBJ2-4, with D possibly matching TRBD1 (5 bases). The V end was cut by 0 bases, the J end by 1 base, with 26 bases between. The germline gives CDR1 SGDLS, CDR2 YYNGEE. The CDR3 consists of 21 residues. CDR3 sequence: CASSVERPRVCQLWAKNIQYF. The CDR3 nucleotides are TGTGCCAGCAGCGTAGAAAGGCCCAGGGTATGCCAGTTATGGGCCAAAAACATTCAGTACTTC.

The chain has TRBV7-8 and TRBJ2-5; 8 bases are a match to TRBD2. The DNA matches TRBJ2-7 better at its end, which makes the J call doubtful. The CDR3 has 15 amino acids. Germline V gene lookup returns CDR1 SGHVS and CDR2 FQNEAQ. The CDR3 bases are TGTGCCAGCAGCCGGGTAGCGGGACCCTACTACGAGCAGTACTTC. Translated: CASSRVAGPYYEQYF.

J is TRBJ1-6 and V is TRBV5-4, with D possibly TRBD1 on 6 matching bases. V dropped 3 bases and J dropped 6 bases, with 16 bases sitting between them. CDR3 length equals 16 residues. Germline V lookup: CDR1 SGHNT, CDR2 YYREEE (reference sequence). Here the CDR3 reads CASSSLGGRGNSPLHF. In nucleotides, the CDR3 is TGTGCCAGCAGCTCCCTCGGGGGGCGCGGTAATTCACCCCTCCACTTT.

The gene calls are TRBV5-1 and TRBJ2-1; 11 bases fit TRBD2. J lost 6 bases, V lost 1 base, and 0 bases had no gene match. CDR3 size: 14 residues. Germline CDR1 reads SGHRS; CDR2 reads YFSETQ. In DNA form, the CDR3 reads TGCGCCAGCAGCTTGACTAGCGGGAGCAATGAGCAGTTCTTC. Amino acids: CASSLTSGSNEQFF.

This rearrangement joins TRBV6-5 to TRBJ1-6; 10 nucleotides line up with TRBD1. V shed 2 bases and J 9 bases; nucleotides not matched to a gene: 1. The CDR3 has 14 residues. Germline V gene data show CDR1 as MNHEY and CDR2 as SVGAGI. DNA for the CDR3: TGTGCCAGCAGTTACGGGACAGGGGTTTCACCCCTCCACTTT. It is translated as CASSYGTGVSPLHF.

J is TRBJ2-3 and V is TRBV9; TRBD2 agrees at 9 bases. Trimming cost V 4 bases and J 0 bases; bases outside gene matches: 6. Germline CDR1 reads SGDLS; CDR2 reads YYNGEE. The CDR3 runs 16 residues. The CDR3 DNA is TGTGCCAGCAGCTACCGTACTAGCGGGAGCACAGATACGCAGTATTTT. It yields the protein CASSYRTSGSTDTQYF.

The CDR3 coding sequence is TGCGCCAGCAGTGACGAGGCGCTACCGGGCTACACCTTC. Protein sequence: CASSDEALPGYTF. The chain combines TRBV10-2 with TRBJ1-2; no definite D call. Germline lookup yields CDR1 WSHSY and CDR2 SAAADI. Trimming left V 3 bases short and J 8 bases short, with 13 bases between. This CDR3 region has 13 residues.

The CDR3 loop reads CASSLVLGASYEQYV. The CDR3 nucleotides read TGTGCCAGCAGCTTGGTTCTGGGAGCTTCCTACGAGCAGTACGTC. The genes are TRBV7-9 and TRBJ2-7; D might be TRBD2 (5 bases). Germline-derived CDR1 and CDR2 are SEHNR and FQNEAQ (reference sequence). There are 15 residues in the CDR3. Between the trimmed V and J ends, which lost 3 bases and 1 base, there was a span of 13 bases.

The count of this clone is one. The rearrangement links TRBV6-1 to TRBJ2-7; a possible D gene is TRBD2 (6 bases). The CDR3 has 15 residues. Germline V gives CDR1 MNHNS, CDR2 SASEGT. Trimming took 3 bases from V and 2 from J, leaving 14 bases between them. In DNA form, the CDR3 reads TGTGCCAGCAGTGAGTTAATCGGCGGGGCCTACGAGCAGTACTTC. Translated: CASSELIGGAYEQYF.

The V and J genes are TRBV5-1 and TRBJ1-1; weak D call: TRBD1 (5 bases). CDR1 is SGHRS, CDR2 YFSETQ, per germline. The CDR3 extends over 15 amino acids. V was cut by 2 bases and J by 1 base, with 12 bases left in between. Here the CDR3 DNA reads TGCGCCAGCAGCTTTGAAGACAGAAGGAACACTGAAGCTTTCTTT. Amino acids: CASSFEDRRNTEAFF.

The rearrangement links TRBV28 to TRBJ1-4; 7 bases are shared with TRBD1. Germline loops: CDR1 MDHEN, CDR2 SYDVKM. The V gene end was trimmed by 7 bases and the J gene end by 6 bases; junction bases not matched to a gene: 8. This CDR3 region has 14 residues. The CDR3 DNA reads TGTGCCAGCACCGTTGGGACAGCCCATGAAAAACTGTTTTTT. Its translation is CASTVGTAHEKLFF.

V and J are TRBV6-5 and TRBJ2-3; 8 bases are shared with TRBD1. Unmatched junction bases numbered 2, after V lost 2 bases and J lost 1 base. The CDR3 has 15 amino acids. Germline V gene data show CDR1 as MNHEY and CDR2 as SVGAGI. CDR3 amino acids: CASSYGTGGTDTQYF. CDR3 bases: TGTGCCAGCAGTTACGGGACAGGAGGCACAGATACGCAGTATTTT.

The chain couples TRBV7-2 to TRBJ2-2; 13 nucleotides line up with TRBD2. CDR1 SGHTA and CDR2 FQGNSA come from the germline V gene. There are 15 residues in the CDR3. The V segment lost 5 bases and the J segment 6 bases; nucleotides outside the gene matches: 3. For the CDR3, the DNA is TGTGCCAGCAGCACACTAGCGGGGGGGCCCGGGGAGCTGTTTTTT. Protein: CASSTLAGGPGELFF.

The chain has TRBV6-6 and TRBJ1-4; D uncertain. Germline values: CDR1 MNHNY, CDR2 SVGAGI (reference sequence). The V end was cut by 6 bases, the J end by 9 bases, with 11 bases between. The CDR3 length is 12 residues. The CDR3 here is CASSEEGQKLFF. As DNA, the CDR3 is TGTGCCAGCAGCGAAGAGGGTCAAAAACTGTTTTTT.

Here the CDR3 reads CASSVGAGLGTGELFF. For the CDR3, the DNA is TGTGCCAGCAGCGTTGGGGCGGGGCTGGGCACCGGGGAGCTGTTTTTT. The J gene is TRBJ2-2, the V gene TRBV9; D is possibly TRBD2 (6 bases). The CDR3 loop spans 16 amino acids. V was shortened by 2 bases and J by 4 bases, with 15 bases between the two germline ends. The germline CDR1 and CDR2 sequences are SGDLS and YYNGEE.

The V call is TRBV20-1, the J call TRBJ2-1, with D unclear. Trimming removed 6 bases from V and 9 bases from J, with 9 bases in between. There are 10 residues in the CDR3. CDR1 is DFQATT and CDR2 is SNEGSKA in the germline V gene (reference sequence). The CDR3 here is CSATSVEQFF. CDR3 nucleotide sequence: TGCAGTGCCACAAGCGTTGAGCAGTTCTTC.

V usage is TRBV28 and J usage is TRBJ1-3; D is unresolved. The CDR3 covers 17 residues. V was pared by 5 bases and J by 4 bases, with 21 bases between. Germline V CDR1 and CDR2: MDHEN, SYDVKM. The CDR3 reads CASSPPAPALGGNTIYF. CDR3 nucleotide sequence: TGTGCCAGCAGTCCTCCGGCCCCCGCCCTCGGGGGAAACACCATATATTTT.

The V call is TRBV2, the J call TRBJ1-6; D call uncertain. Between the trimmed V and J ends, which lost 7 bases and 9 bases, there was a span of 13 bases. Germline V gene sequence: CDR1 SNHLY, CDR2 FYNNEI. The CDR3 totals 13 residues. The CDR3 here is CASIQLNGSPLHF. CDR3 DNA: TGTGCCAGCATACAGCTAAACGGTTCACCCCTCCACTTT. The full variable domain, rest sourced from reference TRBV2 and TRBJ1-6, is EPEVTQTPSHQVTQMGQEVILRCVPISNHLYFYWYRQILGQKVEFLVSFYNNEISEKSEIFDDQFSVERPDGSNFTLKIRSTKLEDSAMYFCASIQLNGSPLHFGNGTRLTVT.

V gene TRBV6-1 combines with J gene TRBJ1-1; D possibly corresponds to TRBD1 (5 bases). The germline gives CDR1 MNHNS, CDR2 SASEGT. With 7 bases removed from V and 3 bases from J, the gap between germline ends came to 15 bases. This CDR3 region has 14 residues. This CDR3 is CASMGGPRDTEAFF. In DNA, the CDR3 is TGTGCCAGCATGGGGGGACCCCGGGACACTGAAGCTTTCTTT.

This sequence joins TRBV27 and TRBJ1-1, with 7 nucleotides matching TRBD1. Germline lookup yields CDR1 MNHEY and CDR2 SMNVEV (reference sequence). Losses at the gene ends were 0 bases for V and 8 bases for J; bases not matched to a gene: 3. The CDR3 is 13 residues long. CDR3 protein: CASSLSKDREAFF. CDR3 bases: TGTGCCAGCAGTTTATCGAAGGACAGGGAAGCTTTCTTT.

The CDR3 loop reads CASSYGRGRGAGELFF. The CDR3, as DNA: TGTGCCAGCAGTTACGGTCGGGGCAGGGGTGCCGGGGAGCTGTTTTTT. V usage is TRBV6-5 and J usage is TRBJ2-2; tentatively, D is TRBD1 (6 bases). The ends were cut back, 2 bases at V and 6 bases at J, with 16 bases in the middle. The V gene's germline CDR1 is MNHEY and CDR2 SVGAGI. CDR3 size: 16 residues.

The rearrangement joins TRBV21-1 to TRBJ1-5; the listed D gene, TRBD1, was not tested against the DNA. TRBV21-1 counts as a pseudogene. This CDR3 contains 15 residues. In DNA form, the CDR3 reads TGTGCCAGCCGGCGACAGGGACCCTACAATCAGCCCCAGCATTTT. It translates to CASRRQGPYNQPQHF.

The chain uses TRBV5-1 and TRBJ2-5; tentatively, D is TRBD2 (6 bases). Trimming removed 7 bases at V and 0 bases at J, with 10 bases between. This CDR3 has 13 residues. Looked up from germline, CDR1 is SGHRS and CDR2 is YFSETQ. CDR3 nucleotides: TGCGCCAGCGGCCCTAGCGACCAAGAGACCCAGTACTTC. This translates into CASGPSDQETQYF.